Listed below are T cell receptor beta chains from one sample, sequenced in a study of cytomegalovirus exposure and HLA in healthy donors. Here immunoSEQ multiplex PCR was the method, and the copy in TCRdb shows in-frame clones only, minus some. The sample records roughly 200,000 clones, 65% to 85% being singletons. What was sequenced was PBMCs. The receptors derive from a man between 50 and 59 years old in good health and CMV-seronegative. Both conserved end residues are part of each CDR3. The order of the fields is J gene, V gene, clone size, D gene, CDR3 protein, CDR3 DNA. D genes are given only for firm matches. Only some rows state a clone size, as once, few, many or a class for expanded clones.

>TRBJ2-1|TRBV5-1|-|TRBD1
CASSSGQSYNEQFF
TGCGCCAGCAGCTCGGGACAGTCTTACAATGAGCAGTTCTTC
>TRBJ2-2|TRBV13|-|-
CASSLWQGTGELFF
TGTGCCAGCAGCTTATGGCAGGGCACCGGGGAGCTGTTTTTT
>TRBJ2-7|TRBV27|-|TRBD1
CASRRGQAAYEQYF
TGTGCCAGTAGGAGGGGACAGGCTGCCTACGAGCAGTACTTC
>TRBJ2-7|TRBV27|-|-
CASSAGRGGSYEQYF
TGTGCCAGCAGTGCCGGGCGGGGTGGGTCCTACGAGCAGTACTTC
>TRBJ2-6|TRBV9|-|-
CASSVASGSGANVLTF
TGTGCCAGCAGCGTAGCGTCAGGGTCCGGGGCCAACGTCCTGACTTTC
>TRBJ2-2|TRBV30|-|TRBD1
CAWRFDRGYTGELFF
TGTGCCTGGAGGTTCGACAGGGGATATACCGGGGAGCTGTTTTTT
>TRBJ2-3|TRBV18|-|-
CASSPAGINTDTQYF
TGTGCCAGCTCACCGGCGGGGATAAACACAGATACGCAGTATTTT
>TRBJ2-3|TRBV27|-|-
CASSSGYGTDTQYF
TGTGCCAGCAGTTCCGGGTATGGCACAGATACGCAGTATTTT
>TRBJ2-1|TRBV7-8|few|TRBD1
CASSPDNPGGYNEQFF
TGTGCCAGCAGCCCCGACAACCCAGGGGGCTACAATGAGCAGTTCTTC
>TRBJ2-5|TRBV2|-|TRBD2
CASLPLISGRTYF
TGTGCCAGCCTTCCTCTTATTAGCGGGAGAACCTACTTC
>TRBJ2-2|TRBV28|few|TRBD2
CASSLGTINAGELFF
TGTGCCAGCAGCTTAGGGACTATCAACGCCGGGGAGCTGTTTTTT
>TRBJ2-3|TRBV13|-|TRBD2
CASSLFGTSGRGTDTQYF
TGTGCCAGCAGCTTATTCGGGACTAGCGGGAGAGGTACAGATACGCAGTATTTT
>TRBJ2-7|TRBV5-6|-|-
CASSLGTWGQGEQYF
TGTGCCAGCAGCTTGGGGACCTGGGGGCAGGGCGAGCAGTACTTC
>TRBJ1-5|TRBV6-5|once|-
CASSYSGAANQPQHF
TGTGCCAGCAGTTACTCGGGGGCGGCCAATCAGCCCCAGCATTTT
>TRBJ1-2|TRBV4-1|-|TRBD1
CASSQDGTVNGYTF
TGCGCCAGCAGCCAAGACGGGACAGTTAATGGCTACACCTTC
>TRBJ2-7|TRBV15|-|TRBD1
CATSPPDRASYEQYF
TGTGCCACCAGCCCCCCGGACAGGGCTTCCTACGAGCAGTACTTC
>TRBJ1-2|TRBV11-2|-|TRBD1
CASSYSTGGYGYTF
TGTGCCAGCAGCTACTCGACAGGGGGCTATGGCTACACCTTC
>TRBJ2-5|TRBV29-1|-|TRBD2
CSVPAVAGGQETQYF
TGCAGCGTCCCGGCCGTAGCGGGAGGACAAGAGACCCAGTACTTC
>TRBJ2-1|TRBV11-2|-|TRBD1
CASSLIPGTGDSSYNEQFF
TGTGCCAGCAGCTTAATACCCGGGACAGGCGACAGCTCCTACAATGAGCAGTTCTTC
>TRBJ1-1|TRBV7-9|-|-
CASSLGTGNTEAFF
TGTGCCAGCAGCTTAGGGACGGGAAACACTGAAGCTTTCTTT
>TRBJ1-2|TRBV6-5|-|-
CASSYSGPGGYTF
TGTGCCAGCAGTTACTCGGGGCCTGGAGGCTACACCTTC
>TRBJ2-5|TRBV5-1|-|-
CASSLASQAGETQYF
TGCGCCAGCAGCTTGGCCAGTCAGGCAGGGGAGACCCAGTACTTC
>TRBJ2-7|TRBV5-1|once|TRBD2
CASSTASGSSYEQYF
TGCGCCAGCAGCACTGCTAGCGGGAGCTCCTACGAGCAGTACTTC
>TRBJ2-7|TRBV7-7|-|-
CASSLSIQSYEQYF
TGTGCCAGCAGCTTAAGCATACAGTCCTACGAGCAGTACTTC
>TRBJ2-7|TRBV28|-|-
CASSFQTKGDEQYF
TGTGCCAGCAGTTTCCAGACGAAGGGGGACGAGCAGTACTTC
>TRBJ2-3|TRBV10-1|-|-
CASSERRVSIADTQYF
TGCGCCAGCAGTGAGCGTCGAGTCTCAATCGCGGATACGCAGTATTTT
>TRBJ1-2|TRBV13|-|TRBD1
CASSSRQGANYGYTF
TGTGCCAGCAGCTCTAGACAGGGGGCGAACTATGGCTACACCTTC
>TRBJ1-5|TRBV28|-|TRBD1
CASSLDRGGNQPQHF
TGTGCCAGCAGTTTGGACAGGGGAGGCAATCAGCCCCAGCATTTT
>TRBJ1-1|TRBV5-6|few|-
CASSLGGMNTEAFF
TGTGCCAGCAGCTTGGGCGGAATGAACACTGAAGCTTTCTTT
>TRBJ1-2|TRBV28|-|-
CASSTLQGPHGYTF
TGTGCCAGCAGCACACTACAGGGCCCCCATGGCTACACCTTC
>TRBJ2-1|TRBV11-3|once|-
CASSPQGIHEQFF
TGTGCCAGCAGCCCCCAGGGGATCCATGAGCAGTTCTTC
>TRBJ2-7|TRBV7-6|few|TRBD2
CASSLGLAGEFEQYF
TGTGCCAGCAGCTTAGGACTAGCGGGAGAGTTCGAGCAGTACTTC
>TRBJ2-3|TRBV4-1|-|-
CASSLLGSGALTNTQYF
TGCGCCAGCAGCCTCTTAGGGAGCGGAGCCCTCACGAATACGCAGTATTTT
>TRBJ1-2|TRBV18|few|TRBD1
CASSLTGTEAGYTF
TGTGCCAGCTCCCTAACGGGGACAGAGGCTGGCTACACCTTC
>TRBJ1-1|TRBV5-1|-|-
CASADEGRGTFF
TGCGCCAGCGCGGATGAGGGTCGAGGGACTTTCTTT
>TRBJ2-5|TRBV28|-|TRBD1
CASRVQGGEETQYF
TGTGCCAGCAGGGTACAGGGGGGAGAAGAGACCCAGTACTTC
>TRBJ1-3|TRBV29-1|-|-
CSVEKVGGAAEAGKNTIYF
TGCAGCGTTGAGAAGGTCGGGGGAGCGGCGGAGGCTGGCAAGAACACCATATATTTT
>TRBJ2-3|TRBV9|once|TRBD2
CASRPSGRTDTQYF
TGTGCCAGCAGACCTAGCGGGAGAACAGATACGCAGTATTTT
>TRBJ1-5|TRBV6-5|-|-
CASRGAGDQPQHF
TGTGCCAGCAGAGGGGCCGGAGATCAGCCCCAGCATTTT
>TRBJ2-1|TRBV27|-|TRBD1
CASKGQGNNEQFF
TGTGCCAGCAAGGGACAGGGAAACAATGAGCAGTTCTTC
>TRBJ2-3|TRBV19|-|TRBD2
CASNLAGGLADTQYF
TGTGCCAGTAACTTAGCGGGAGGATTAGCAGATACGCAGTATTTT
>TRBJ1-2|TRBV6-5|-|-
CASSYSSGGSRGYTF
TGTGCCAGCAGTTACTCGTCGGGGGGCTCTCGTGGCTACACCTTC
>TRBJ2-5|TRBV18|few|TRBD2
CASSLSGLAGLETQYF
TGTGCCAGCTCTCTATCTGGACTAGCGGGATTAGAGACCCAGTACTTC
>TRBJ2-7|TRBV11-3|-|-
CASSLTSKAGHPYEQYF
TGTGCCAGCAGCCTGACGAGCAAGGCAGGGCACCCCTACGAGCAGTACTTC
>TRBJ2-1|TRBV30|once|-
CAWTLVGRREQFF
TGTGCCTGGACCCTTGTAGGTAGGCGGGAGCAGTTCTTC
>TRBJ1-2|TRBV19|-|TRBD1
CASSLGGTARFGYTF
TGTGCCAGTAGTTTAGGCGGGACAGCCCGTTTCGGCTACACCTTC
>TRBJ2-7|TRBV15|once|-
CATSREALAGEQYF
TGTGCCACCAGCAGAGAGGCCCTAGCAGGCGAGCAGTACTTC
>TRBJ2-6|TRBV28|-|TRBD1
CASSLQGSGANVLTF
TGTGCCAGCAGTCTACAGGGGTCTGGGGCCAACGTCCTGACTTTC
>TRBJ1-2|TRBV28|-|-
CASSTDGGVIGYTF
TGTGCCAGCAGTACGGACGGAGGGGTGATCGGCTACACCTTC
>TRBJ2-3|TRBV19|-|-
CASSIGQTAADTQYF
TGTGCCAGTAGTATTGGTCAGACCGCGGCAGATACGCAGTATTTT